These 20 T cell receptor beta chains were sequenced from one sample in a study of beta chain features in type 1 diabetes. Isolated RNA was reverse transcribed in full, so expressed TCRB transcripts were sequenced. The method was immunoSEQ multiplex PCR; TCRdb's version includes in-frame clones alone and lacks a portion of them. This sample has over 350,000 clones, with around 15% found just once. Sequenced: naive CD4+ T cells from blood. The receptor source for this set is a woman between 18 and 29 years old in good health.

This clone was observed a few times. V gene TRBV29-1 combines with J gene TRBJ2-3, with 8 bases fitting TRBD1. V gave up 7 bases and J gave up 1 base; unmatched junction bases: 7. The germline CDR1 and CDR2 sequences are SQVTM and ANQGSEA. CDR3 length equals 14 residues. DNA of the CDR3: TGCAGCGCCGAGACGACAGGGGGCACAGATACGCAGTATTTT. Amino acids: CSAETTGGTDTQYF.

The chain has TRBV4-3 and TRBJ2-1; 8 nucleotides match TRBD1. There are 17 residues in the CDR3. V lost 0 bases to trimming and J lost 8 bases; unmatched junction nucleotides: 12. CDR1 is LGHNA and CDR2 is YSLEER in the germline V gene. Here the CDR3 DNA reads TGCGCCAGCAGCCAAGATTTCGGCAGGGGGCTAGCTGATGAGCAGTTCTTC. Translating gives CASSQDFGRGLADEQFF.

This CDR3 reads CSVAVRLAGSETQYF. The CDR3 region has the DNA TGCAGCGTTGCGGTTAGACTAGCGGGCTCAGAGACCCAGTACTTC. The chain recombines TRBV29-1 with TRBJ2-5, with 10 bases that match TRBD2. The V gene's germline CDR1 is SQVTM and CDR2 ANQGSEA. CDR3 size: 15 residues. The trim removed 4 bases at V and 4 bases at J, leaving 9 bases unmatched.

The V call is TRBV9, the J call TRBJ2-7; 9 bases match TRBD1. CDR3 length: 16 residues. The J segment lost 4 bases and the V segment lost 3 bases, leaving 11 bases of the junction unmatched. Germline CDR1 reads SGDLS; CDR2 reads YYNGEE. CDR3 nucleotide sequence: TGTGCCAGCAGCGGGAACAGGGGGCATGAGGGATACGAGCAGTACTTC. Protein product: CASSGNRGHEGYEQYF.

The CDR3 DNA is TGCGCCAGCAGCCAAGGTGCTAGCGGGAGGCACAACACCGGGGAGCTGTTTTTT. It yields the protein CASSQGASGRHNTGELFF. The chain uses TRBV4-3 and TRBJ2-2; 11 bases are shared with TRBD2. Per the germline V gene, CDR1 is LGHNA and CDR2 is YSLEER. The CDR3 has 18 residues. V shed 1 base, J shed 2 bases, and the junction held 6 bases outside the gene matches.

This rearrangement joins TRBV5-1 to TRBJ2-1, with 8 bases identical to TRBD1. J gave up 14 bases and V 7 bases, and 8 bases lay outside the gene matches. The germline V gene has CDR1 SGHRS and CDR2 YFSETQ. The CDR3 is 11 residues long. The CDR3 spells CASGIDRGEFF. CDR3 in DNA: TGCGCCAGCGGAATTGACAGGGGTGAGTTCTTC.

This clone has just a few counts. The V gene is TRBV18, the J gene TRBJ1-1; D is possibly TRBD1 (6 bases). The CDR3 consists of 16 residues. Germline V gives CDR1 KGHSH, CDR2 LQKENI. Trimming took 7 bases from V and 5 from J, leaving 23 bases between them. The CDR3 protein is CASLALLQGGNTEAFF. CDR3 nucleotides: TGTGCCAGCTTGGCCTTGTTACAGGGTGGGAATACTGAAGCTTTCTTT.

This clone was observed a few times. The chain employs TRBV18 and TRBJ2-1; a weak D match, TRBD2 (6 bases). CDR3 length: 18 residues. The germline CDR1 and CDR2 sequences are KGHSH and LQKENI. With 4 bases removed from V and 4 bases from J, the gap between germline ends came to 23 bases. CDR3 nucleotide sequence: TGTGCCAGCTCACGGTCATTCCCCGGGACTTTCCAATACAATGAGCAGTTCTTC. It is translated as CASSRSFPGTFQYNEQFF.

V gene TRBV4-1 combines with J gene TRBJ2-1, with a tentative D call TRBD1 (8 bases). V was cut by 0 bases and J by 8 bases, with 20 bases left in between. Germline CDR1 and CDR2: MGHRA and YSYEKL. The CDR3 is 17 residues long. As DNA, the CDR3 is TGCGCCAGCAGCCAAGATACAGGGGGAGGGGGGTTGGATGAGCAGTTCTTC. Translated, it gives CASSQDTGGGGLDEQFF.

This rearrangement joins TRBV27 to TRBJ1-4; 8 positions match TRBD1. CDR1 and CDR2 (germline): MNHEY, SMNVEV (reference sequence). J was trimmed by 0 bases and V by 6 bases; bases with no gene match: 6. The CDR3 is 16 amino acids. The CDR3 DNA sequence: TGTGCCAGCAGAGGATACAGGGGGTCAACTAATGAAAAACTGTTTTTT. It encodes CASRGYRGSTNEKLFF.

The chain has TRBV7-2 and TRBJ2-1; TRBD2 aligns across 7 bases. The germline V gene encodes CDR1 SGHTA and CDR2 FQGNSA. V dropped 5 bases and J dropped 6; count of bases not matched to a gene: 7. CDR3 length: 14 residues. The CDR3: CASSPRTSFNEQFF. Written as DNA, the CDR3 is TGTGCCAGCAGCCCGCGGACTAGTTTCAATGAGCAGTTCTTC.

This sequence joins TRBV7-9 and TRBJ2-1; D not certain. CDR3 length: 15 amino acids. CDR1 is SEHNR and CDR2 is FQNEAQ in the germline V gene (reference sequence). V lost 5 bases and J 5 bases, leaving 16 bases between the germline ends. The CDR3 reads CASSPAGSGHNEQFF. In DNA, the CDR3 is TGTGCCAGCAGCCCGGCTGGCTCGGGTCACAATGAGCAGTTCTTC.

This clone was observed a few times. The chain recombines TRBV6-5 with TRBJ2-1, with D perhaps matching TRBD2 (6 bases). V was cut by 4 bases and J by 10 bases, with 20 bases left in between. The CDR3 consists of 15 residues. Germline V CDR1 and CDR2: MNHEY, SVGAGI. Here the CDR3 DNA reads TGTGCCAGCAGTTCCGGCGGGATCCCGAGGGCCGAGCAGTTCTTC. Translating it yields CASSSGGIPRAEQFF.

The rearrangement joins TRBV4-3 to TRBJ2-5; the D gene is possibly TRBD2 (7 bases). The CDR3 totals 17 residues. Germline V lookup: CDR1 LGHNA, CDR2 YSLEER. Between the trimmed V and J ends, which lost 0 bases and 4 bases, there was a span of 18 bases. The CDR3 loop reads CASSQDRGAGARETQYF. The CDR3 DNA sequence: TGCGCCAGCAGCCAAGATCGGGGGGCAGGGGCACGAGAGACCCAGTACTTC.

The rearrangement joins TRBV18 to TRBJ2-5, with 7 bases fitting TRBD1. CDR1 KGHSH and CDR2 LQKENI come from the germline V gene. The CDR3 is 14 residues long. The ends lost 5 bases at V and 2 bases at J; junction bases unmatched: 5. The CDR3 DNA is TGTGCCAGCTCATCGGGACAGAGGCAAGAGACCCAGTACTTC. Its translation is CASSSGQRQETQYF.

This clone was picked up a small number of times. V usage is TRBV23-1 and J usage is TRBJ1-5, with no clear D. TRBV23-1 falls under the ORF class, with uncertain function. Trimming removed 6 bases at V and 0 bases at J, with 9 bases between. This CDR3 spans 14 amino acids. The chain's CDR3 is CASRLRDSNQPQHF. The CDR3 nucleotides are TGCGCCAGCAGGTTGCGTGATAGCAATCAGCCCCAGCATTTT.

The V and J genes are TRBV28 and TRBJ1-5; 9 bases agree with TRBD1. The CDR3 sequence is 16 residues long. Germline V gene sequence: CDR1 MDHEN, CDR2 SYDVKM. Trimming cost V 5 bases and J 6 bases; bases outside gene matches: 11. CDR3 sequence reads: CASSTTGTGRIQPQHF. The CDR3 DNA follows: TGTGCCAGCAGTACGACCGGGACAGGGAGGATTCAGCCCCAGCATTTT.

This chain links TRBV5-6 with TRBJ1-1; maybe TRBD1 (6 bases). The germline V gene encodes CDR1 SGHDT and CDR2 YYEEEE. The CDR3 consists of 11 residues. V was clipped by 5 bases and J by 11 bases, with 13 bases between them. The CDR3 region is CASSRGSSAFF. The CDR3 DNA reads as TGTGCCAGCAGTAGGGGGAGTTCCGCTTTCTTT.

The CDR3 loop is CASSIRNLAGSFNEQFF. The CDR3 DNA is TGTGCCAGCAGCATCAGAAACCTAGCGGGATCTTTCAATGAGCAGTTCTTC. The chain joins TRBV7-2 to TRBJ2-1; 9 nucleotides agree with TRBD2. V lost 5 bases to trimming and J lost 6 bases; unmatched junction nucleotides: 14. The CDR3 is 17 residues long. The germline CDR1 and CDR2 sequences are SGHTA and FQGNSA.

In this sample, this clone turned up a few times. The chain is built from TRBV18 and TRBJ2-3; the D gene is possibly TRBD1 (5 bases). The V end was cut by 6 bases, the J end by 0 bases, with 10 bases between. Germline CDR1 reads KGHSH; CDR2 reads LQKENI. There are 14 residues in the CDR3. CDR3 sequence (DNA): TGTGCCAGCTCGCGACAGTCTAGCACAGATACGCAGTATTTT. Its translation is CASSRQSSTDTQYF.